This is a list of T cell receptor beta chains from one sample in a study of early T cells in non-severe SARS-CoV-2 infection. TCRdb called the 5' RACE reads again in MiXCR, with one record for every CDR3 protein. Altogether about 56,000 distinct CDR3 sequences are present, about 15% being singletons, with the ten largest covering roughly 3.9%. The input for sequencing was whole blood, taken at baseline. Source of these receptors: an adult who was a healthcare worker with PCR-confirmed SARS-CoV-2 infection or an uninfected control (not recorded which). The CDR3 runs from the conserved cysteine through the conserved F or W. A D gene is named only where the DNA matches it firmly. Size is stated for part of the rows, as once, few or many counts, or as a class when the clone is expanded.

j_call d_call clone_size v_call cdr3_aa cdr3_nt
TRBJ1-1 . few TRBV29-1 CSVARESSEAFF TGCAGCGTTGCGAGGGAGTCCTCTGAAGCTTTCTTT
TRBJ2-1 . . TRBV4-2 CASSQVALAGDEQFF TGTGCCAGCAGCCAAGTGGCTCTAGCTGGGGATGAGCAGTTCTTC
TRBJ2-1 . few TRBV7-8 CASSLVGAVGEQFF TGTGCCAGCAGCTTAGTTGGGGCTGTGGGTGAGCAGTTCTTC
TRBJ2-1 TRBD1 . TRBV11-2 CASSPVKRTEGARNEQFF TGTGCCAGCAGTCCGGTCAAGAGGACCGAGGGGGCCCGTAATGAGCAGTTCTTC
TRBJ2-3 . . TRBV4-1 CASSPGPATDTQYF TGCGCCAGCAGCCCGGGCCCAGCCACAGATACGCAGTATTTT
TRBJ2-7 . few TRBV20-1 CSARGPDSYEQYF TGCAGTGCTAGGGGCCCCGACAGTTACGAGCAGTACTTC
TRBJ1-1 . . TRBV28 CASSLTHGAEAFF TGTGCCAGCAGTTTGACACACGGTGCTGAAGCTTTCTTT
TRBJ2-5 TRBD1 few TRBV7-9 CASSLGGTGQQETQYF TGTGCCAGCAGCTTAGGAGGGACAGGACAGCAAGAGACCCAGTACTTC
TRBJ2-1 TRBD2 . TRBV28 CASSLATSGKYEQFF TGTGCCAGCAGTTTGGCAACTAGCGGGAAGTATGAGCAGTTCTTC
TRBJ2-1 TRBD2 few TRBV19 CASSFLPGGSSYNEQFF TGTGCCAGTAGTTTTCTACCGGGGGGGAGCTCCTACAATGAGCAGTTCTTC
TRBJ2-7 . . TRBV3-1 CASTPRGRDYEQYF TGTGCCAGCACCCCCCGGGGGCGGGACTACGAGCAGTACTTC
TRBJ2-2 . few TRBV7-9 CASMKGSNTGELFF TGTGCCAGCATGAAGGGAAGCAACACCGGGGAGCTGTTTTTT
TRBJ2-6 TRBD1 few TRBV28 CASSPRTGYSGANVLTF TGTGCCAGCAGTCCCCGGACAGGCTACTCTGGGGCCAACGTCCTGACTTTC
TRBJ2-3 . few TRBV21-1 CASSTNDRGTDTQYF TGTGCCAGCAGTACGAACGACAGGGGCACAGATACGCAGTATTTT
TRBJ2-7 TRBD1 few TRBV20-1 CSARSGTGGSEQYF TGCAGTGCTAGATCCGGGACAGGGGGTAGCGAGCAGTACTTC
TRBJ1-1 . . TRBV3-1 CASSHINGGENTEAFF TGTGCCAGCAGCCATATCAACGGGGGTGAAAATACTGAAGCTTTCTTT
TRBJ2-1 . . TRBV3-1 CASRQPKRASYNEQFF TGTGCCAGCAGACAACCCAAGCGGGCCTCCTACAATGAGCAGTTCTTC
TRBJ2-5 TRBD2 . TRBV28 CASSSLTFSGRGEAQYF TGTGCCAGCAGTTCCCTTACCTTTAGCGGGAGGGGGGAGGCCCAGTACTTC
TRBJ2-2 . . TRBV5-1 CATRAGYNTGELFF TGCGCCACCCGAGCGGGTTATAACACCGGGGAGCTGTTTTTT
TRBJ1-2 TRBD1 many TRBV20-1 CSATGEVNYGYTF TGCAGTGCCACAGGGGAGGTTAACTATGGCTACACCTTC
TRBJ2-1 TRBD2 . TRBV18 CASSVRTRGGDEQFF TGTGCCAGCTCAGTCCGGACTAGGGGCGGGGATGAGCAGTTCTTC
TRBJ2-7 . . TRBV6-5 CASSYQSRGYEQYF TGTGCCAGCAGTTACCAATCCCGGGGTTACGAGCAGTACTTC
TRBJ2-1 TRBD2 few TRBV6-2/TRBV6-3 CASSSLAGPHRNEQFF TGTGCCAGCAGTTCCTTAGCGGGGCCCCACCGGAATGAGCAGTTCTTC
TRBJ2-3 TRBD2 . TRBV5-4 CASSLAGTSGFSTDTQYF TGTGCCAGCAGCTTGGCCGGGACTAGCGGGTTTAGCACAGATACGCAGTATTTT
TRBJ2-3 . many TRBV27 CASSQGGETDTQYF TGTGCCAGCAGCCAAGGGGGGGAAACAGATACGCAGTATTTT
TRBJ2-5 . many TRBV7-6 CASSGNGGPETQYF TGTGCCAGCAGCGGGAACGGGGGTCCGGAGACCCAGTACTTC
TRBJ2-7 . . TRBV6-1 CASSEGHLAYEQYF TGTGCCAGCAGTGAGGGGCATCTTGCCTACGAGCAGTACTTC
TRBJ1-2 . . TRBV27 CASSIGGDYGYTF TGTGCCAGCAGCATAGGGGGAGACTATGGCTACACCTTC
TRBJ2-3 . . TRBV25-1 CASSEQPDSYTQYF TGTGCCAGCAGTGAACAGCCCGACAGTTATACGCAGTATTTT
TRBJ2-3 TRBD2 many TRBV6-5 CASIGKRLAGGPEEDTQYF TGTGCCAGCATCGGAAAGAGATTAGCGGGAGGGCCGGAGGAAGATACGCAGTATTTT
TRBJ2-3 . . TRBV6-5 CASRKTYADTQYF TGTGCCAGCAGGAAGACTTATGCAGATACGCAGTATTTT
TRBJ2-4 . . TRBV20-1 CSARFSPPRNIQYF TGCAGTGCTAGATTTAGCCCCCCGAGAAACATTCAGTACTTC
TRBJ2-7 TRBD2 medium-sized TRBV29-1 CSVEGGSGSGEQYF TGCAGCGTTGAAGGGGGTAGCGGGAGCGGCGAGCAGTACTTC